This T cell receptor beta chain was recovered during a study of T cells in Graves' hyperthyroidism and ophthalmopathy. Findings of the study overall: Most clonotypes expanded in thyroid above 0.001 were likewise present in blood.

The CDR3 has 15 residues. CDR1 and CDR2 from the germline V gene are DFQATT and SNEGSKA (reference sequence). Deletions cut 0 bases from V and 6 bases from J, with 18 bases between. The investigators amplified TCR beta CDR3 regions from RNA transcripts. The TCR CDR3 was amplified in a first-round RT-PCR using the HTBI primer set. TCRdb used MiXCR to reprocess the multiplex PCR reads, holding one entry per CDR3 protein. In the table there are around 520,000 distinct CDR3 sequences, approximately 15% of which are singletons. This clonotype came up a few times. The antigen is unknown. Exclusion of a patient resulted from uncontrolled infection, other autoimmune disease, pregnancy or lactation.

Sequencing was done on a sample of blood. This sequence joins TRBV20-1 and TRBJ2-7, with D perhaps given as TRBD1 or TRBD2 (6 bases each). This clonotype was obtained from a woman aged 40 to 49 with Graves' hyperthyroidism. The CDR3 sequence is CSARDYRGQFGEQYF. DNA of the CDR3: TGCAGTGCTAGAGATTACCGGGGGCAGTTCGGCGAGCAGTACTTC.